The text below deals with one TCR beta chain. Trimming cost V 6 bases and J 1 base, with 19 bases left between them. This CDR3 has 16 residues. Germline loops: CDR1 MDHEN, CDR2 SYDVKM. This entry belongs to a study of T cell responses to AZD1222 COVID-19 vaccine. Here immunoSEQ multiplex PCR was the method, and the copy in TCRdb shows in-frame clones only, minus some. This table has 150,000 or so clones, about nine tenths appearing once. The clonotype originates from an adult in good health. The sample consisted of peripheral blood, taken on day 0 of AZD1222 vaccination. The chain links TRBV28 to TRBJ2-7; perhaps TRBD2 as D (7 bases). This CDR3 is CASSVTWGGESYEQYF. CDR3 nucleotides: TGTGCCAGCAGCGTCACCTGGGGGGGCGAATCCTACGAGCAGTACTTC.